This T cell receptor (beta chain) derives from a study of cytomegalovirus exposure and HLA in healthy donors. Primers for the PCR totalled 60 Vbeta and 13 Jbeta. Sequencing was performed with immunoSEQ multiplex PCR; in TCRdb, only in-frame clones are kept and a portion is missing. The sample has about 140,000 clones, under 85% seen once. Per the germline V gene, CDR1 is MNHEY and CDR2 is SMNVEV (reference sequence). The CDR3 extends over 14 amino acids. V was clipped by 3 bases and J by 4 bases; unmatched bases: 6. Sequenced sample: PBMCs. The source of this sequence is a man aged 18 to 29 in good health and CMV-seronegative. This chain links TRBV27 with TRBJ2-7; 7 positions agree with TRBD2. CDR3 amino acids: CASSFQGGEYEQYF. The DNA for the CDR3 is TGTGCCAGCAGTTTTCAGGGAGGGGAGTACGAGCAGTACTTC.